One sample yielded the 24 T cell receptor beta chains listed below, sequenced in a study of CD8+CD57+ T cells in acquired aplastic anemia. Whoever was chosen for sequencing had shown CD8+CD57+ cell expansion by flow cytometry. Genomic DNA provided the template from which TCR beta VDJ and CDR3 profiles were obtained. MiXCR was run by TCRdb on the reads, yielding one entry per CDR3 protein. The sample carries about 470,000 distinct CDR3 sequences, under 40% recorded once. The specimen was sorted CD4+, CD8+, or CD8+CD57+ T cells (not recorded which) from PBMCs. These receptors were taken from a human donor with aplastic anemia.

Note on this clonotype: At one of its ends the junction is not consistent with the germline gene, which may arise from a read error. This chain uses TRBV10-2 with TRBJ2-2, with 9 bases aligning to TRBD1. This CDR3 is 16 amino acids long. The germline gives CDR1 WSHSY, CDR2 SAAADI. The CDR3, as DNA: TGTGCCAGCATCAACCCGGGACAGGGGAACACCGGGGAGCTGTTTTTT. Its protein product is CASINPGQGNTGELFF.

The rearrangement links TRBV15 to TRBJ2-7, with 7 nucleotides matching TRBD1. V was pared by 0 bases and J by 2 bases, with 4 bases of the junction left unmatched. Germline CDR1 reads LNHNV; CDR2 reads YYDKDF (reference sequence). The CDR3 is 15 residues long. The CDR3: CATSRDKGQTYEQYF. CDR3 sequence (DNA): TGTGCCACCAGCAGAGACAAGGGACAGACCTACGAGCAGTACTTC.

This clonotype was picked up many times. The gene calls are TRBV10-3 and TRBJ2-3; perhaps TRBD2 as D (6 bases). V was cut by 8 bases and J by 2 bases, with 14 bases left in between. CDR3 length: 14 amino acids. CDR1 ENHRY and CDR2 SYGVKD come from the germline V gene. CDR3 DNA: TGTGCCATCTCCTTGGTAGCGGACACAGATACGCAGTATTTT. This gives the protein CAISLVADTDTQYF.

This sequence joins TRBV25-1 and TRBJ1-1; D is perhaps TRBD1 (5 bases). Trimming left V 8 bases short and J 4 bases short, with 17 bases between. The CDR3 runs 14 residues. Germline-derived CDR1 and CDR2 are MGHDK and SYGVNS. The CDR3 loop reads CASQQGPSSTEAFF. In DNA, the CDR3 is TGTGCCAGCCAGCAGGGCCCTAGCAGCACTGAAGCTTTCTTT.

The chain is built from TRBV14 and TRBJ2-3; unclear D gene. Germline CDR1 reads SGHDN; CDR2 reads FVKESK. This CDR3 contains 13 residues. Between the trimmed V and J ends, which lost 0 bases and 5 bases, there was a span of 6 bases. The CDR3 here is CASSQEYEDTQYF. For the CDR3, the DNA is TGTGCCAGCAGCCAAGAATATGAAGATACGCAGTATTTT.

The sample holds many counts of this clonotype. The rearrangement joins TRBV20-1 to TRBJ1-2, with D maybe TRBD1 (6 bases). CDR1 is DFQATT, CDR2 SNEGSKA, per germline (reference sequence). Trimming removed 3 bases from V and 2 bases from J, with 10 bases in between. The CDR3 is made up of 13 amino acids. For the CDR3, the DNA is TGCAGTGCTAGGAACAGGGCGAACTATGGCTACACCTTC. Amino acids: CSARNRANYGYTF.

As for this clonotype: One end of the junction is discordant with germline, which a read error may explain. The chain recombines TRBV25-1 with TRBJ2-1, with 7 bases fitting TRBD2. The CDR3 loop spans 13 amino acids. The germline gives CDR1 MGHDK, CDR2 SYGVNS. The chain's CDR3 is CASSLEPSGGEFF. CDR3 DNA sequence: TGCGCCAGCAGCTTGGAGCCTTCGGGGGGAGAGTTCTTC.

This clonotype appeared a few times. This chain links TRBV6-4 with TRBJ2-1; a weak D match, TRBD2 (5 bases). The CDR3 is 13 amino acids. With 8 bases removed from V and 6 bases from J, the gap between germline ends came to 14 bases. Germline CDR1 is MRHNA and CDR2 is SNTAGT. CDR3 bases: TGTGCCAGCTCCCGTGAACTAGTCAATGAGCAGTTCTTC. Translating gives CASSRELVNEQFF.

As to this clonotype: This may be a read error: a much more frequent sequence differs by one nucleotide. The gene calls are TRBV11-1 and TRBJ2-5, with 11 bases lining up with TRBD2. V lost 8 bases, J lost 2 bases, and 7 bases stayed unmatched. Germline V gives CDR1 SGHAT, CDR2 FQDESV (reference sequence). The CDR3 has 15 amino acids. The CDR3 reads CASGQTSGAQETQYF. The CDR3 bases are TGTGCCAGCGGCCAGACTAGCGGGGCGCAAGAGACCCAGTACTTC. The full variable domain, completed using reference TRBV11-1 and TRBJ2-5, is EAEVAQSPRYKITEKSQAVAFWCDPISGHATLYWYRQILGQGPELLVQFQDESVVDDSQLPKDRFSAERLKGVDSTLKIQPAELGDSAMYLCASGQTSGAQETQYFGPGTRLLVL.

V is TRBV2 and J is TRBJ2-2; tentatively, D is TRBD1 (6 bases). Germline V CDR1 and CDR2: SNHLY, FYNNEI. V was pared by 4 bases and J by 6 bases, with 9 bases between. The CDR3 length is 13 residues. CDR3: CASSVRGAGELFF. The CDR3 DNA reads TGTGCCAGCAGTGTCAGGGGAGCCGGGGAGCTGTTTTTT.

This clonotype was seen ten or more times. The gene calls are TRBV7-9 and TRBJ2-7; D might be TRBD1 or TRBD2, each matching 5 bases. The CDR3 covers 13 residues. Germline V gene lookup returns CDR1 SEHNR and CDR2 FQNEAQ (reference sequence). The V gene lost 8 bases and the J gene lost 1 base, with 12 bases spanning the gap. CDR3 sequence reads: CASGGDRSYEQYF. The CDR3 coding sequence is TGTGCCAGCGGTGGGGACCGATCCTACGAGCAGTACTTC.

This clonotype was recorded at least ten times. This sequence joins TRBV20-1 and TRBJ1-2; possibly TRBD1 for D (5 bases). The CDR3 runs 14 residues. Germline loops: CDR1 DFQATT, CDR2 SNEGSKA (reference sequence). Deletions cut 2 bases from V and 4 bases from J, with 14 bases between. The CDR3 nucleotides read TGCAGTGCTAGAAGGGAGGCCGACAGCTATGGCTACACCTTC. Its translation is CSARREADSYGYTF.

This clonotype was recorded many times. This chain uses TRBV5-1 with TRBJ1-2; no firm D call. The V end lost 2 bases, the J end lost 6 bases, and 8 bases lay between the germline ends. The CDR3 is 12 amino acids. The V gene's germline CDR1 is SGHRS and CDR2 YFSETQ. CDR3: CASSFPQNGYTF. CDR3 nucleotides: TGCGCCAGCAGCTTTCCCCAGAATGGCTACACCTTC.

This clonotype was recorded a few times. A much larger clone differs from this one at a single base, so this may be a read error. This chain links TRBV24-1 with TRBJ2-7; TRBD2 is a possible D gene (5 bases). The germline V gene encodes CDR1 KGHDR and CDR2 SFDVKD. The CDR3 sequence is 14 residues long. V lost 6 bases, J lost 2 bases, and 13 bases lay in between. The CDR3 spells CATSPGESPYEQYF. Written as DNA, the CDR3 is TGTGCCACCAGTCCCGGGGAGAGCCCCTACGAGCAGTACTTC.

This clonotype was seen many times. V and J are TRBV10-3 and TRBJ1-1; weak D call: TRBD1 (6 bases). Trimming cost V 0 bases and J 4 bases, with 15 bases left between them. Germline CDR1 is ENHRY and CDR2 is SYGVKD. This CDR3 contains 16 residues. The DNA of the CDR3 is TGTGCCATCAGTGAGTCAAAACAGGGTCTGGGCACTGAAGCTTTCTTT. This translates into CAISESKQGLGTEAFF.

In this sample, this clonotype turned up many times. The genes are TRBV19 and TRBJ1-5; D perhaps matches TRBD1 (5 bases). V was pared by 4 bases and J by 5 bases, with 9 bases between. This CDR3 is 13 amino acids long. The germline V gene has CDR1 LNHDA and CDR2 SQIVND (reference sequence). The CDR3 sequence: CASSNGADQPQHF. CDR3 in DNA: TGTGCCAGTAGTAACGGGGCCGATCAGCCCCAGCATTTT.

This clonotype was counted between two and nine times. The gene calls are TRBV9 and TRBJ2-2; no definite D call. V was trimmed by 4 bases and J by 2 bases, leaving 6 bases between them. Germline CDR1 is SGDLS and CDR2 is YYNGEE. The CDR3 loop spans 13 amino acids. The chain's CDR3 is CASSPYNTGELFF. As DNA, the CDR3 is TGTGCCAGCAGCCCGTACAACACCGGGGAGCTGTTTTTT.

This clonotype was detected ten times or more. The V gene is TRBV19, the J gene TRBJ2-7; TRBD1 might be the D (6 bases). V lost 7 bases to trimming and J lost 4 bases, with 14 bases between them. The germline V gene has CDR1 LNHDA and CDR2 SQIVND (reference sequence). The CDR3 is 13 amino acids. Here the CDR3 reads CASTGQGSYEQYF. Here the CDR3 DNA reads TGTGCCAGTACTGGCCAGGGGTCTTACGAGCAGTACTTC.

This clonotype was seen more than once but under ten times. This chain links TRBV11-2 with TRBJ1-6; TRBD1 matches 9 bases. Trimming at V came to 5 bases and at J to 9 bases, leaving 5 bases not matched to a gene. This CDR3 has 14 amino acids. Germline loops: CDR1 SGHAT, CDR2 FQNNGV. The CDR3 DNA sequence: TGTGCCAGCAGCCGGGACAGGGCAGGTTCACCCCTCCACTTT. The encoded protein is CASSRDRAGSPLHF.

This clonotype was seen ten or more times. The chain links TRBV29-1 to TRBJ1-1; D perhaps matches TRBD1 (5 bases). In germline, CDR1 is SQVTM, CDR2 ANQGSEA. This CDR3 contains 12 residues. V was cut by 4 bases and J by 1 base, with 7 bases left in between. The CDR3, as DNA: TGCAGCGTTGGGGGGACGAACACTGAAGCTTTCTTT. Amino acids: CSVGGTNTEAFF.

This rearrangement joins TRBV25-1 to TRBJ2-7; D could derive from TRBD1 or TRBD2 (5 bases each). Germline V CDR1 and CDR2: MGHDK, SYGVNS. The CDR3 extends over 16 amino acids. V shed 6 bases and J shed 5 bases, with 23 bases lying between them. The CDR3 nucleotides are TGTGCCAGCAGCGTAGGCCCACTGGGGGTAGGCCACGAGCAGTACTTC. It encodes CASSVGPLGVGHEQYF.

A few counts support this clonotype. The genes are TRBV7-9 and TRBJ2-1; no definite D call. V was pared by 5 bases and J by 3 bases, with 8 bases between. Germline V gene lookup returns CDR1 SEHNR and CDR2 FQNEAQ (reference sequence). The CDR3 contains 13 residues. The CDR3: CASSPGRYNEQFF. In nucleotides, the CDR3 is TGTGCCAGCAGCCCGGGCCGCTACAATGAGCAGTTCTTC.

The V call is TRBV19, the J call TRBJ2-5; 7 bases line up with TRBD2. The CDR3 spans 15 residues. J gave up 4 bases and V 5 bases, and 10 bases lay outside the gene matches. Germline assignment: CDR1 LNHDA and CDR2 SQIVND (reference sequence). CDR3 region: CASSVAGEGIETQYF. Here the CDR3 DNA reads TGTGCCAGTAGTGTTGCGGGGGAGGGAATAGAGACCCAGTACTTC.

The chain recombines TRBV2 with TRBJ1-6, with 10 bases that match TRBD1. Per the germline V gene, CDR1 is SNHLY and CDR2 is FYNNEI. There are 16 residues in the CDR3. Germline trimming cut 4 bases from V and 7 bases from J; bases unmatched to any gene: 7. The CDR3 reads CASSGRQGARNSPLHF. In DNA, the CDR3 is TGTGCCAGCAGTGGGCGACAGGGGGCACGGAATTCACCCCTCCACTTT. Full variable domain (rest looked up from reference TRBV2 and TRBJ1-6): EPEVTQTPSHQVTQMGQEVILRCVPISNHLYFYWYRQILGQKVEFLVSFYNNEISEKSEIFDDQFSVERPDGSNFTLKIRSTKLEDSAMYFCASSGRQGARNSPLHFGNGTRLTVT.